The T cell receptor (beta chain) under discussion was sequenced for a study of T cells in Graves' hyperthyroidism and ophthalmopathy. Study-level information: Peripheral blood was drawn at first diagnosis, prior to all treatment. Broader study findings: Most thyroid clonotypes that were expanded above 0.001 also turned up in blood.

Germline lookup yields CDR1 DFQATT and CDR2 SNEGSKA (reference sequence). The CDR3 runs to 15 residues. Losses at the gene ends were 3 bases for V and 4 bases for J; bases not matched to a gene: 4. Ophthalmopathy patients showed a Clinical Activity Score of at least 3, NOSPECS grade of at least 4 and duration under 3 months. This clonotype was detected many times. Its target is not known. Amplification yielded TCR beta CDR3 regions, with RNA transcripts as the source. First-round RT-PCR with HTBI primers amplified the TCR CDR3 region. Via MiXCR, TCRdb re-called the multiplex PCR reads, giving one row per CDR3 protein. The data show roughly 600,000 distinct CDR3 sequences, more than 14% seen once.

J is TRBJ2-1 and V is TRBV20-1, with 12 bases that match TRBD2. The sequencing sample was made of blood. The sequence was obtained from a woman aged 45-65 years with Graves' ophthalmopathy. CDR3 sequence: CSARVLAGGYNEQFF. The CDR3 nucleotides read TGCAGTGCTAGGGTACTAGCGGGAGGATACAATGAGCAGTTCTTC.